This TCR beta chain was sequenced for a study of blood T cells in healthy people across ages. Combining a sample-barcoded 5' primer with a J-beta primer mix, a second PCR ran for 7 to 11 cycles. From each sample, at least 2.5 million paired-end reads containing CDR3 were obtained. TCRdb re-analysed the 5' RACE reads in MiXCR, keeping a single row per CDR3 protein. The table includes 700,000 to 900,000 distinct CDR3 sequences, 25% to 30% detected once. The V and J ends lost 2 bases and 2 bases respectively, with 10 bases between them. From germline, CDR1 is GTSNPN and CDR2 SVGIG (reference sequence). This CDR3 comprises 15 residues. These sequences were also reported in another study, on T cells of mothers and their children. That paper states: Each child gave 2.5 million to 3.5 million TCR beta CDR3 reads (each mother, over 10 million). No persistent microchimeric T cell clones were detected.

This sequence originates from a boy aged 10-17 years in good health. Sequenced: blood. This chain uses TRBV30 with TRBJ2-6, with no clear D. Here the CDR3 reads CAWSLRRTGANVLTF. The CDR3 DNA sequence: TGTGCCTGGAGTCTGAGAAGGACTGGGGCCAACGTCCTGACTTTC.